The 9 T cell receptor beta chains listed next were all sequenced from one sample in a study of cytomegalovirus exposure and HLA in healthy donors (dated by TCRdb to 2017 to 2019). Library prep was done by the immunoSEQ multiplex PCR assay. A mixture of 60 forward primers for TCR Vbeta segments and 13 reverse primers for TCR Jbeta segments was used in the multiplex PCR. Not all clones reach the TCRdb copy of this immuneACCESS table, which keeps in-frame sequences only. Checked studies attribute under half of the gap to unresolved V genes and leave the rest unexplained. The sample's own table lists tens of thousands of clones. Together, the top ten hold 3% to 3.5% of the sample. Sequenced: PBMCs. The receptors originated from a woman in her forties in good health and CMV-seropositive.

CDR3 bases: TGTGCCAGCAGTTCGACAGATACCTACGAGCAGTACTTC. Protein: CASSSTDTYEQYF. V gene TRBV6-1 combines with J gene TRBJ2-7, with D tentatively TRBD1 (5 bases). Germline V gene lookup returns CDR1 MNHNS and CDR2 SASEGT. V lost 5 bases and J 2 bases, leaving 10 bases between the germline ends. The CDR3 is made up of 13 amino acids.

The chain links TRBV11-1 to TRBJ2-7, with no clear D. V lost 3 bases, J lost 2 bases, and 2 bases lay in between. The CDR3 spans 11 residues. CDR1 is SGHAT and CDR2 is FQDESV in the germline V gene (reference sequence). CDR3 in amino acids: CASSFTYEQYF. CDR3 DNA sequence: TGTGCCAGCAGCTTCACCTACGAGCAGTACTTC.

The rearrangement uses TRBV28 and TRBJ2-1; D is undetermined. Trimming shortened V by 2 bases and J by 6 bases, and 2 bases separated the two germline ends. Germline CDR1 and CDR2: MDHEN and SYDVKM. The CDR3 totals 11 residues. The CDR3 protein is CASSLLNEQFF. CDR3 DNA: TGTGCCAGCAGTTTACTCAATGAGCAGTTCTTC.

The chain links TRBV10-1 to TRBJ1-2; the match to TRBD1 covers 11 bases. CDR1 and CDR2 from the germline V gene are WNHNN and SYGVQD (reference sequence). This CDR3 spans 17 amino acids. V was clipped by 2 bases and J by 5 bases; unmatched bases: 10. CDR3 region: CASSEPRTGGALYGYTF. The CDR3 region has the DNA TGCGCCAGCAGTGAGCCTCGGACAGGGGGCGCTCTTTATGGCTACACCTTC.

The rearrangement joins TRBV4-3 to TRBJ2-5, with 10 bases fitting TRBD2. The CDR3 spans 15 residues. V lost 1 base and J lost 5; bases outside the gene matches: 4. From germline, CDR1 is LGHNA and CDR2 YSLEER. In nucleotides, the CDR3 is TGCGCCAGCAGCCAAGTCACTAGCGGGACGGAGACCCAGTACTTC. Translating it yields CASSQVTSGTETQYF.

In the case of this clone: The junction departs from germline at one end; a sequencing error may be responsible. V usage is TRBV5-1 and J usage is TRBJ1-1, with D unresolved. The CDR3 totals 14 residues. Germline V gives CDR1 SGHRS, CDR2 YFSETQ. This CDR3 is CASRLGYMNTEAFF. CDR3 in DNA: TGCGCCAGCAGGTTGGGGTACATGAACACTGAAGCTTTCTTT.

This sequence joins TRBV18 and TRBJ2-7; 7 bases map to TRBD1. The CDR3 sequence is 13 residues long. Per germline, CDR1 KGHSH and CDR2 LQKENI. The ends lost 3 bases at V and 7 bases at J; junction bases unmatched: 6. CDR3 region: CASSPGTDWEQYF. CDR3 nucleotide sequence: TGTGCCAGCTCACCCGGGACAGACTGGGAGCAGTACTTC.

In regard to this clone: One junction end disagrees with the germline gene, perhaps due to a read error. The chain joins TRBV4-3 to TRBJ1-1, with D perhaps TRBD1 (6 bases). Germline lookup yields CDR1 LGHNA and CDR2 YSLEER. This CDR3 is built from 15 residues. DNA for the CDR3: TGCGCCAGCAGCCAAGAAATGAGGGGGTTCACTGAAGATTTCTTT. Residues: CASSQEMRGFTEDFF.

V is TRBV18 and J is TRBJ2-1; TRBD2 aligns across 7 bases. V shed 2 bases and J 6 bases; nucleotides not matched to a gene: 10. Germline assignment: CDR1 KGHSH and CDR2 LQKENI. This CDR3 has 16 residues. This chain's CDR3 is CASSPFGGSEVNEQFF. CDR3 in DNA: TGTGCCAGCTCACCATTCGGCGGGAGTGAGGTCAATGAGCAGTTCTTC.